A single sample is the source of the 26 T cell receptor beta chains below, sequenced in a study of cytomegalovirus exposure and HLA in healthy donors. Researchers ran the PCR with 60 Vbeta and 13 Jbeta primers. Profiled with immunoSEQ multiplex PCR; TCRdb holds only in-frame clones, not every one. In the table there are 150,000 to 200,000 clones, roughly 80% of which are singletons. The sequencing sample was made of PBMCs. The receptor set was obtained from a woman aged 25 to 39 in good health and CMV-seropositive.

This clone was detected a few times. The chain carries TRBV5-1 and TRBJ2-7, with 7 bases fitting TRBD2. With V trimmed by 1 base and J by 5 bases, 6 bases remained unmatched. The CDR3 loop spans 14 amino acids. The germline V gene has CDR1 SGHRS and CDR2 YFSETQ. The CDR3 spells CASSLIGRGDEQYF. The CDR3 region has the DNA TGCGCCAGCAGCTTGATCGGTCGGGGGGACGAGCAGTACTTC.

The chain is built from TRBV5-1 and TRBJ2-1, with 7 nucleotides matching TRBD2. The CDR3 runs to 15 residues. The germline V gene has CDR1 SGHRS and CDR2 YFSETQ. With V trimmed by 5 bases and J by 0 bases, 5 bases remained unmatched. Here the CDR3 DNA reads TGCGCCAGCAGGGAGGGGAGGGGCTCCTACAATGAGCAGTTCTTC. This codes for CASREGRGSYNEQFF. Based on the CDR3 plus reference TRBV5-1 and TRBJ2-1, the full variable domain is KAGVTQTPRYLIKTRGQQVTLSCSPISGHRSVSWYQQTPGQGLQFLFEYFSETQRNKGNFPGRFSGRQFSNSRSEMNVSTLELGDSALYLCASREGRGSYNEQFFGPGTRLTVL.

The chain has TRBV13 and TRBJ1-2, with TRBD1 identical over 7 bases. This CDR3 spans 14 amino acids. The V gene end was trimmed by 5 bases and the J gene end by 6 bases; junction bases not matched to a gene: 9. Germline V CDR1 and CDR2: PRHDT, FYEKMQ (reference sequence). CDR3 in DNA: TGTGCCAGCAGCGCTGGGACAGAACCCCATGGCTACACCTTC. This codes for CASSAGTEPHGYTF.

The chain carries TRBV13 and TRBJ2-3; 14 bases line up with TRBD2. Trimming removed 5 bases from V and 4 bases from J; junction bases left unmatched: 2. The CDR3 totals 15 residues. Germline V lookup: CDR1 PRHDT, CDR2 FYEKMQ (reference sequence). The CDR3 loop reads CASSPTSGGADTQYF. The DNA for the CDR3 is TGTGCCAGCAGCCCGACTAGCGGGGGGGCAGATACGCAGTATTTT.

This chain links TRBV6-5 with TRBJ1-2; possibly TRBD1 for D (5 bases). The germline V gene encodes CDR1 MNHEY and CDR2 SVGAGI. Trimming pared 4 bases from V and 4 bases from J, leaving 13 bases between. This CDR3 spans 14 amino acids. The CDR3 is CASSSRRGFYGYTF. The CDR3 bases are TGTGCCAGCAGTTCCCGAAGGGGCTTCTATGGCTACACCTTC.

CDR3 protein: CASSYSFGQDEAFF. The CDR3 nucleotides read TGTGCCAGCAGTTACTCGTTCGGACAGGATGAAGCTTTCTTT. V is TRBV6-6 and J is TRBJ1-1; 7 positions agree with TRBD1. CDR3 length: 14 amino acids. Germline V CDR1 and CDR2: MNHNY, SVGAGI (reference sequence). Trimming took 0 bases from V and 7 from J; bases not matched to a gene: 5.

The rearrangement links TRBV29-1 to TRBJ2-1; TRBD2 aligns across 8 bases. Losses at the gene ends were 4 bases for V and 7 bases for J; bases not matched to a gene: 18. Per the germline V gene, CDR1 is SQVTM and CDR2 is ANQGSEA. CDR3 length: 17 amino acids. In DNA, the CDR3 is TGCAGCGTTGGCCGGGGGGGCGGCCTATTGAGGCTAAATGAGCAGTTCTTC. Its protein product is CSVGRGGGLLRLNEQFF.

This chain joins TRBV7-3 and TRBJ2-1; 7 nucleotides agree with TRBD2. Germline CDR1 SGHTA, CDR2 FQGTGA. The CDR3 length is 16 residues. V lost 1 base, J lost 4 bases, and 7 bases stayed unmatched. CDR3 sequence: CASSLRWAGEYNEQFF. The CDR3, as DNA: TGTGCCAGCAGCTTAAGATGGGCGGGGGAGTACAATGAGCAGTTCTTC.

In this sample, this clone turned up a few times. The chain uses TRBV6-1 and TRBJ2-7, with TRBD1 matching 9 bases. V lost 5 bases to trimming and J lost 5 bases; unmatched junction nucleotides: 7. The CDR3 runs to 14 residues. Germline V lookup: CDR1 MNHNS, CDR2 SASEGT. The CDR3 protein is CASSPRRTGDEQYF. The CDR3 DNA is TGTGCCAGCAGTCCTCGGCGGACAGGGGACGAGCAGTACTTC.

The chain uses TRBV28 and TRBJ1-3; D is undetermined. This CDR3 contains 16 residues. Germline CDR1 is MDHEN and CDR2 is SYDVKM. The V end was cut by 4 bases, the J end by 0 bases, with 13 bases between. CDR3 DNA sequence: TGTGCCAGCAGTTCCTTAACTGATCTCTCTGGAAACACCATATATTTT. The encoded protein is CASSSLTDLSGNTIYF.

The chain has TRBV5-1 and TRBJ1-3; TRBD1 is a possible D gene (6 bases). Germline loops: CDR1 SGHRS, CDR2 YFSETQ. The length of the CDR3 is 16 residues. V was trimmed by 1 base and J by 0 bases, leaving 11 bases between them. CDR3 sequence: CASSLTGPVSGNTIYF. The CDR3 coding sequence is TGCGCCAGCAGCTTGACAGGGCCCGTCTCTGGAAACACCATATATTTT.

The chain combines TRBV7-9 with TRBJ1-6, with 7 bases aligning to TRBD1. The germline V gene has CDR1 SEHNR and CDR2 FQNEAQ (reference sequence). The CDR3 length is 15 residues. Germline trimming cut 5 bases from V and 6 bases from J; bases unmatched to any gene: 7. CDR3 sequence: CASSLGQLLNSPLHF. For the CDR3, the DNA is TGTGCCAGCAGCCTGGGACAGCTCCTTAATTCACCCCTCCACTTT.

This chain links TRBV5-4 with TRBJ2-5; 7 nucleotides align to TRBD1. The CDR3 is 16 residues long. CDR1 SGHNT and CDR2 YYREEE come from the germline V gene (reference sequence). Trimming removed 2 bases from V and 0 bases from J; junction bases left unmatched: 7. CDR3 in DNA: TGTGCCAGCAGCTTTCCGGGACAGTCGTACCAAGAGACCCAGTACTTC. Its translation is CASSFPGQSYQETQYF.

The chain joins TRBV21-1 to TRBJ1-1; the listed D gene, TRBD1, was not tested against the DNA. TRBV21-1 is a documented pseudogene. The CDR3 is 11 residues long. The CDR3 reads CARTVNTEAFF. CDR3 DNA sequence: TGTGCCAGGACAGTGAACACTGAAGCTTTCTTT.

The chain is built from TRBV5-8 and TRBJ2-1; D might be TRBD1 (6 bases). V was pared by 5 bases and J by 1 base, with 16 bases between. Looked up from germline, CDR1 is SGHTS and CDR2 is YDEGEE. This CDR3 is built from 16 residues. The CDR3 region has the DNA TGTGCCAGCAGGCCTTTGGGGGCGACGTCCTACAATGAGCAGTTCTTC. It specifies CASRPLGATSYNEQFF.

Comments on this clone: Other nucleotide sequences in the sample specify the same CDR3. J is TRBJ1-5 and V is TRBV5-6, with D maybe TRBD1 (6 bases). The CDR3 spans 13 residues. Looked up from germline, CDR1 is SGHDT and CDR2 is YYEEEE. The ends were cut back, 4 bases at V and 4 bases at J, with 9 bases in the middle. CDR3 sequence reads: CASSRTGNQPQHF. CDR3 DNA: TGTGCCAGCAGCCGTACAGGGAATCAGCCCCAGCATTTT.

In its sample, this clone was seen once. The CDR3 DNA is TGTGCCAGCAGACTCGAAGGGGGTCAGCCCCAGCATTTT. The encoded protein is CASRLEGGQPQHF. The chain joins TRBV2 to TRBJ1-5, with D possibly TRBD1 on 6 matching bases. This CDR3 comprises 13 residues. From germline, CDR1 is SNHLY and CDR2 FYNNEI. V gave up 6 bases and J gave up 6 bases, with 12 bases separating them.

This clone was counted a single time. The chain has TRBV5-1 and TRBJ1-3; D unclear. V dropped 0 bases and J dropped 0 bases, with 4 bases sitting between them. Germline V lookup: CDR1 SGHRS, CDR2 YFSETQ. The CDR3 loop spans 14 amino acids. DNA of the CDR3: TGCGCCAGCAGCTTGGCAGTCTCTGGAAACACCATATATTTT. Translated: CASSLAVSGNTIYF.

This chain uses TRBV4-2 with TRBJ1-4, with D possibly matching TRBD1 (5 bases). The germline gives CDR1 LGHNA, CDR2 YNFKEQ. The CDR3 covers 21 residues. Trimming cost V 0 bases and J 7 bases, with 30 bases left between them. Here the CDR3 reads CASSQDGGLTEVREFIEKLFF. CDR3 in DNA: TGTGCCAGCAGCCAAGATGGGGGACTTACGGAGGTCCGTGAATTTATTGAAAAACTGTTTTTT.

The CDR3 sequence is CASSYGVDEQFF. CDR3 nucleotides: TGCGCCAGCAGCTACGGGGTTGACGAGCAGTTCTTC. V and J are TRBV5-1 and TRBJ2-1, with D possibly being TRBD2 (5 bases). CDR3 length: 12 residues. The germline V and J ends were trimmed by 3 bases and 10 bases, with 11 bases remaining between them. Germline V gives CDR1 SGHRS, CDR2 YFSETQ. Using reference TRBV5-1 and TRBJ2-1 for the parts outside the CDR3, the full variable domain is KAGVTQTPRYLIKTRGQQVTLSCSPISGHRSVSWYQQTPGQGLQFLFEYFSETQRNKGNFPGRFSGRQFSNSRSEMNVSTLELGDSALYLCASSYGVDEQFFGPGTRLTVL.

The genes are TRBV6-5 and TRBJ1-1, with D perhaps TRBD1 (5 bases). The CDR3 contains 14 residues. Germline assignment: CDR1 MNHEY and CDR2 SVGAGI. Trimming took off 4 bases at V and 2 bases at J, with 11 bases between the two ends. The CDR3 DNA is TGTGCCAGCAGTTCCCGACAGCCCAACACTGAAGCTTTCTTT. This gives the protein CASSSRQPNTEAFF.

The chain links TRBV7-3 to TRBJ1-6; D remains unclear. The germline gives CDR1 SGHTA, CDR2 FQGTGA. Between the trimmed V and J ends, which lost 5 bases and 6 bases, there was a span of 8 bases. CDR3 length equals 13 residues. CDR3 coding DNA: TGTGCCAGCAGCCAACATCTTAATTCACCCCTCCACTTT. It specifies CASSQHLNSPLHF.

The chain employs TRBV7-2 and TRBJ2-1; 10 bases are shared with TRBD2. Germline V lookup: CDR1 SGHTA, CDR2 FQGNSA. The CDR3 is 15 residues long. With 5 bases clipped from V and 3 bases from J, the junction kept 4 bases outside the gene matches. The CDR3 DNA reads TGTGCCAGCAGCCCTCGACTAGCGGGCTACAATGAGCAGTTCTTC. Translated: CASSPRLAGYNEQFF.

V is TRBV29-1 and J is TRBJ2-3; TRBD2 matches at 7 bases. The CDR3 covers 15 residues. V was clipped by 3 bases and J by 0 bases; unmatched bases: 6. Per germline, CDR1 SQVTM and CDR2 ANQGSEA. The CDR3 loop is CSVEGWGGSTDTQYF. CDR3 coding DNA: TGCAGCGTTGAGGGGTGGGGGGGAAGCACAGATACGCAGTATTTT.

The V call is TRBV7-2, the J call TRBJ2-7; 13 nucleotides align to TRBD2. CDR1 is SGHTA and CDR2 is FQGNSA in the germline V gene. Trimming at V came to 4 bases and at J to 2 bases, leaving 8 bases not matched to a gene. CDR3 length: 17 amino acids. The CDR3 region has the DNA TGTGCCAGCAGCTCGAGAACTAGCGGGGGGGCCGCCTACGAGCAGTACTTC. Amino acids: CASSSRTSGGAAYEQYF. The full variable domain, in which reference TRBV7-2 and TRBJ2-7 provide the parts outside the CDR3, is GAGVSQSPSNKVTEKGKDVELRCDPISGHTALYWYRQSLGQGLEFLIYFQGNSAPDKSGLPSDRFSAERTGGSVSTLTIQRTQQEDSAVYLCASSSRTSGGAAYEQYFGPGTRLTVT.

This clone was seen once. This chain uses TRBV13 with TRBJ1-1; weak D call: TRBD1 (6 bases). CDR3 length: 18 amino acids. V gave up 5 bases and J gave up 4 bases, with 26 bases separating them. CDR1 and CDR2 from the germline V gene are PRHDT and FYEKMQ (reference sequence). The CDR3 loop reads CASSIGQFTTDGGTEAFF. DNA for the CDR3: TGTGCCAGCAGCATCGGACAGTTCACTACTGATGGTGGCACTGAAGCTTTCTTT.